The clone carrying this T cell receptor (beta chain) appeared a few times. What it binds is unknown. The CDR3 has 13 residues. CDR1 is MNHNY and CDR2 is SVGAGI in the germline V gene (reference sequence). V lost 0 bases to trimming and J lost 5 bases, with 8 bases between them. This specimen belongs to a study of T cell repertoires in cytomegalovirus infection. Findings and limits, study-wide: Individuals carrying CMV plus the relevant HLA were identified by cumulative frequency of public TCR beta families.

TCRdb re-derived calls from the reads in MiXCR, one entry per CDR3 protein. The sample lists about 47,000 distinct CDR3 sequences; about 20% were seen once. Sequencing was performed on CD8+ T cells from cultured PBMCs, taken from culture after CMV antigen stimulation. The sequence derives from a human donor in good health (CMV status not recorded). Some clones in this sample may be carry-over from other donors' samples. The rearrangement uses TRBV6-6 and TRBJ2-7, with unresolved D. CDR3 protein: CASSYSRIHEQYF. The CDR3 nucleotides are TGTGCCAGCAGTTACTCCCGGATCCACGAGCAGTACTTC.